The rows below give T cell receptor beta chains drawn from one sample of a study of beta chain bispecific antibodies for T cell cancers. TCRdb fed the 5' RACE reads into MiXCR, producing one record per CDR3 protein. This sample has some 21,000 distinct CDR3 sequences, with roughly 2.6% found just once. No antigen has been identified for these receptors. Sequenced material: healthy donor T cells cultured with leukemia cells. The receptors stem from a human donor in good health. Some clones in this sample may be carry-over from other donors' samples. The CDR3 runs from the conserved cysteine through the conserved F or W. D genes are given only for firm matches. Size is omitted from some rows. Given values are once, few, many or a class for expanded clones.

v_call: TRBV7-9; d_call: TRBD1; j_call: TRBJ1-2; clone_size: -; cdr3_aa: CASSSGGEERGYTF; cdr3_nt: TGTGCCAGCAGCTCAGGGGGTGAGGAACGAGGCTACACCTTC
v_call: TRBV7-2; d_call: -; j_call: TRBJ1-4; clone_size: many; cdr3_aa: CASSLVAGFNEKLFF; cdr3_nt: TGTGCCAGCAGCTTAGTCGCAGGATTTAATGAAAAACTGTTTTTT
v_call: TRBV7-9; d_call: -; j_call: TRBJ2-2; clone_size: many; cdr3_aa: CASSLGGSGELFF; cdr3_nt: TGTGCCAGCAGCCTGGGCGGGTCCGGGGAGCTGTTTTTT
v_call: TRBV5-4; d_call: TRBD2; j_call: TRBJ2-5; clone_size: few; cdr3_aa: CASSKGRTSGGEQETQYF; cdr3_nt: TGTGCCAGCAGCAAGGGCAGGACTAGCGGGGGAGAACAAGAGACCCAGTACTTC
v_call: TRBV20-1; d_call: -; j_call: TRBJ2-5; clone_size: many; cdr3_aa: CSAREGTSSTQYF; cdr3_nt: TGCAGTGCTAGAGAAGGGACGAGTTCGACCCAGTACTTC
v_call: TRBV15; d_call: -; j_call: TRBJ1-2; clone_size: many; cdr3_aa: CATSGRGEGYTF; cdr3_nt: TGTGCCACCAGCGGACGGGGAGAAGGCTACACCTTC
v_call: TRBV12-3/TRBV12-4; d_call: TRBD1; j_call: TRBJ1-4; clone_size: many; cdr3_aa: CASSSDRGTEKLFF; cdr3_nt: TGTGCCAGCAGTTCCGACAGGGGTACTGAAAAACTGTTTTTT
v_call: TRBV27; d_call: -; j_call: TRBJ2-7; clone_size: many; cdr3_aa: CASSLRQSYEQYF; cdr3_nt: TGTGCCAGCAGTTTGAGACAGAGCTACGAGCAGTACTTC
v_call: TRBV6-1; d_call: TRBD1; j_call: TRBJ1-2; clone_size: many; cdr3_aa: CASREGDRDSGYTF; cdr3_nt: TGTGCCAGCAGGGAGGGGGACAGGGATTCTGGCTACACCTTC
v_call: TRBV18; d_call: -; j_call: TRBJ2-2; clone_size: many; cdr3_aa: CASSPSVMGPSLPGELFF; cdr3_nt: TGTGCCAGCTCACCGTCCGTGATGGGCCCCTCTTTGCCCGGGGAGCTGTTTTTT
v_call: TRBV7-6; d_call: TRBD2; j_call: TRBJ2-7; clone_size: many; cdr3_aa: CASSRAGGTYEQYF; cdr3_nt: TGTGCCAGCAGCCGAGCGGGGGGAACCTACGAGCAGTACTTC
v_call: TRBV11-2; d_call: TRBD2; j_call: TRBJ2-3; clone_size: many; cdr3_aa: CASSSERGVTDTQYF; cdr3_nt: TGTGCCAGCAGCTCTGAGCGGGGGGTCACAGATACGCAGTATTTT
v_call: TRBV6-2/TRBV6-3; d_call: -; j_call: TRBJ2-7; clone_size: -; cdr3_aa: CASSYGPTEGSYEQYF; cdr3_nt: TGTGCCAGCAGTTACGGGCCGACAGAGGGGTCCTACGAGCAGTACTTC
v_call: TRBV29-1; d_call: TRBD1; j_call: TRBJ1-5; clone_size: many; cdr3_aa: CSVPGTGENQPQHF; cdr3_nt: TGCAGCGTGCCCGGGACAGGGGAAAATCAGCCCCAGCATTTT
v_call: TRBV10-3; d_call: -; j_call: TRBJ2-7; clone_size: many; cdr3_aa: CAITPRGNDEQYF; cdr3_nt: TGTGCCATCACCCCTCGGGGGAACGACGAGCAGTACTTC